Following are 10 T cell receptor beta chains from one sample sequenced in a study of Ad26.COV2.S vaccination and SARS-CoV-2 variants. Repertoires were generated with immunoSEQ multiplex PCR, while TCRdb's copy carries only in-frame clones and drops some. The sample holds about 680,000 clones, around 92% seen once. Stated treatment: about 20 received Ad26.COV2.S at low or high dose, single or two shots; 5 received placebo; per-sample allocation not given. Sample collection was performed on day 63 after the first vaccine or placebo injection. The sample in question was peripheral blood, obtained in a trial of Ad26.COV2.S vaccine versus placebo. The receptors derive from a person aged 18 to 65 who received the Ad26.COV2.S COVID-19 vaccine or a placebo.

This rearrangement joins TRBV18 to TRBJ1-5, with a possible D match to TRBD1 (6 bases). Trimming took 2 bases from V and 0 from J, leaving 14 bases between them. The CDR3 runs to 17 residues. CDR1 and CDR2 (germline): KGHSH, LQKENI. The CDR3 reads CASSPGGQTYSNQPQHF. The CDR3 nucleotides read TGTGCCAGCTCACCAGGTGGACAGACCTATAGCAATCAGCCCCAGCATTTT.

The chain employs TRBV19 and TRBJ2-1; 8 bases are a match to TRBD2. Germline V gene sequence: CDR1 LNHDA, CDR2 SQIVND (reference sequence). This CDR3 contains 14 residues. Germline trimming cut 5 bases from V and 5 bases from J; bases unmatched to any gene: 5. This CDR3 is CASSSRTSNNEQFF. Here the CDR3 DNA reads TGTGCCAGTAGTTCAAGGACTAGCAACAATGAGCAGTTCTTC.

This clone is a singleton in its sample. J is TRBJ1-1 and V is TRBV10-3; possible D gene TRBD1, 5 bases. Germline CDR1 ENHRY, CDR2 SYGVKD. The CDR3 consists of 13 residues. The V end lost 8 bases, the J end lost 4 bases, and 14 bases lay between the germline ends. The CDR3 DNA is TGTGCCATCGGGGGGGGTTCGGGCACTGAAGCTTTCTTT. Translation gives CAIGGGSGTEAFF.

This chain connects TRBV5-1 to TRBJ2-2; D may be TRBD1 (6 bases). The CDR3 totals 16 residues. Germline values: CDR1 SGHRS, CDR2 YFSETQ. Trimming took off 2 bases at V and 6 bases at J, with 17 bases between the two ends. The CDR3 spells CASSFTQTGTSGELFF. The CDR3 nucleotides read TGCGCCAGCAGCTTTACGCAAACAGGGACATCCGGGGAGCTGTTTTTT. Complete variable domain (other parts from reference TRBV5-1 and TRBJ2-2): KAGVTQTPRYLIKTRGQQVTLSCSPISGHRSVSWYQQTPGQGLQFLFEYFSETQRNKGNFPGRFSGRQFSNSRSEMNVSTLELGDSALYLCASSFTQTGTSGELFFGEGSRLTVL.

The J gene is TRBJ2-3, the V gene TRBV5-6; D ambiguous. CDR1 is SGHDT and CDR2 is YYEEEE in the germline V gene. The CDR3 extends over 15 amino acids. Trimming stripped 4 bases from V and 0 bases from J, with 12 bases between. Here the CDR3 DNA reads TGTGCCAGCAGCCCTAGGGTCCCTAGCACAGATACGCAGTATTTT. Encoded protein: CASSPRVPSTDTQYF. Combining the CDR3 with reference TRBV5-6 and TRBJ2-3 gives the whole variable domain DAGVTQSPTHLIKTRGQQVTLRCSPKSGHDTVSWYQQALGQGPQFIFQYYEEEERQRGNFPDRFSGHQFPNYSSELNVNALLLGDSALYLCASSPRVPSTDTQYFGPGTRLTVL.

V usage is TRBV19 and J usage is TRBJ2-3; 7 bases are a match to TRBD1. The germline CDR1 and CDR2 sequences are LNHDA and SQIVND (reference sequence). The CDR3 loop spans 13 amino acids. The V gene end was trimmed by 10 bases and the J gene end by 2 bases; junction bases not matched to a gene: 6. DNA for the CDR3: TGTGCCACCTGGGACAGCAACACAGATACGCAGTATTTT. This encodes CATWDSNTDTQYF.

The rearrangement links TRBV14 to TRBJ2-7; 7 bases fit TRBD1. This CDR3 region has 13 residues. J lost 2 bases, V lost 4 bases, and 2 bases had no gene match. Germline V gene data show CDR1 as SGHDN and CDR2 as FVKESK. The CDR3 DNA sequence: TGTGCCAGCAGCCGGGACAGCCCCTACGAGCAGTACTTC. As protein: CASSRDSPYEQYF.

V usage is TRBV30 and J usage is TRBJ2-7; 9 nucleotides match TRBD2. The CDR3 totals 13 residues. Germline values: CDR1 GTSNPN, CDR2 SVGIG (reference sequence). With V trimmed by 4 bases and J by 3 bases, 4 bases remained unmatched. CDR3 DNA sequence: TGTGCCTGGATGCGGGGGGGTTACTACGAGCAGTACTTC. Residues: CAWMRGGYYEQYF.

The CDR3 nucleotides read TGTGCCACCGGACTACGGGGGCTGGGGGATGAGCAGTTCTTC. Translation gives CATGLRGLGDEQFF. V usage is TRBV24-1 and J usage is TRBJ2-1; D is tentatively TRBD1 or TRBD2 (6 bases each). V was shortened by 9 bases and J by 8 bases, with 19 bases between the two germline ends. CDR3 length: 14 amino acids. The V gene's germline CDR1 is KGHDR and CDR2 SFDVKD.

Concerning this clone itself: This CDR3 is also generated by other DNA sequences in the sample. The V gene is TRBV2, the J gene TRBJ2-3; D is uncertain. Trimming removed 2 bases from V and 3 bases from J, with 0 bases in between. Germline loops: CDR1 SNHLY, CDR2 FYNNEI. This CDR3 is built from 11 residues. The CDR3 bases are TGTGCCAGCAGTGAAACAGATACGCAGTATTTT. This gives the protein CASSETDTQYF.